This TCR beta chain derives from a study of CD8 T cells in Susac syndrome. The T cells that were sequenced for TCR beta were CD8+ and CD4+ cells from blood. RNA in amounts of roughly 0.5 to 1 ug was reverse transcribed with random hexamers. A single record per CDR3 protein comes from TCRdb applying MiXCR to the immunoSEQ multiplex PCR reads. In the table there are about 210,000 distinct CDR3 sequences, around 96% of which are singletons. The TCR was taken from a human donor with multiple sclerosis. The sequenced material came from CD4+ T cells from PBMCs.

The CDR3 protein is CASGTGAYEQYF. In DNA, the CDR3 is TGCGCCAGCGGGACAGGGGCCTACGAGCAGTACTTC. The chain employs TRBV5-1 and TRBJ2-7; TRBD1 matches at 10 bases. The germline V gene has CDR1 SGHRS and CDR2 YFSETQ. Losses at the gene ends were 7 bases for V and 2 bases for J; bases not matched to a gene: 0. The CDR3 consists of 12 residues. The full variable domain, in which reference TRBV5-1 and TRBJ2-7 provide the parts outside the CDR3, is KAGVTQTPRYLIKTRGQQVTLSCSPISGHRSVSWYQQTPGQGLQFLFEYFSETQRNKGNFPGRFSGRQFSNSRSEMNVSTLELGDSALYLCASGTGAYEQYFGPGTRLTVT.